The following is a T cell receptor beta chain sequence with its context. Its antigen remains unidentified. With 3 bases removed from V and 3 bases from J, the gap between germline ends came to 9 bases. Germline CDR1 reads LNHDA; CDR2 reads SQIVND (reference sequence). The CDR3 consists of 14 residues. This specimen belongs to a study of T cells in localized non-small cell lung cancer. General study points: Adjacent uninvolved lung had the highest clonality, suggesting focused antigen responses. Across samples, adjacent lung featured a median approximately 56 of the top 100 tumor clones. As only one tumor region underwent sequencing, heterogeneity remains possible.

Sequencing used immunoSEQ multiplex PCR; TCRdb keeps in-frame clones, though not all of them. The table includes 1,500 or so clones, 20% to 30% detected once. The chain couples TRBV19 to TRBJ2-1, with a possible D match to TRBD1 (5 bases). This TCR was sampled from a man aged 35-75 years with stage II squamous cell lung carcinoma. The specimen comprised normal lung tissue next to the tumor, sampled before any cancer treatment. CDR3 in DNA: TGTGCCAGTAGTATCGGAAGGGGCTACAATGAGCAGTTCTTC. It specifies CASSIGRGYNEQFF. Filled out from reference TRBV19 and TRBJ2-1, the complete variable domain reads DGGITQSPKYLFRKEGQNVTLSCEQNLNHDAMYWYRQDPGQGLRLIYYSQIVNDFQKGDIAEGYSVSREKKESFPLTVTSAQKNPTAFYLCASSIGRGYNEQFFGPGTRLTVL.